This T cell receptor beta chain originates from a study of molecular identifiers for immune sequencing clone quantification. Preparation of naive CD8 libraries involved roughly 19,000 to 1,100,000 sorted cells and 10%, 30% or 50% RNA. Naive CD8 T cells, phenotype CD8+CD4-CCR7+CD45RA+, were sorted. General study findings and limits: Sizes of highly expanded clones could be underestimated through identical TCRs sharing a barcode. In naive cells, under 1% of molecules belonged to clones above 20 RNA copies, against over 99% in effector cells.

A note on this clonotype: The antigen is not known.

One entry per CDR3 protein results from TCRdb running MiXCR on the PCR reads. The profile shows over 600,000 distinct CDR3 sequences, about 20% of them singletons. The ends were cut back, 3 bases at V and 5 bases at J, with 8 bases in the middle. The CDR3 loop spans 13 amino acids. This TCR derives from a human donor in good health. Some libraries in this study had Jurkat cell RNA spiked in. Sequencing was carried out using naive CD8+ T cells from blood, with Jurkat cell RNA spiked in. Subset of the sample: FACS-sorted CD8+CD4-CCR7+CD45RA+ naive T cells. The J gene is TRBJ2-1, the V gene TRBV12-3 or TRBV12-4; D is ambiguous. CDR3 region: CASSFRKNNEQFF. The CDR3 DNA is TGTGCCAGCAGTTTCAGAAAAAACAATGAGCAGTTCTTC.